The 14 T cell receptor beta chains in this list originate from one sample, sequenced in a study of T cell changes during pregnancy in multiple sclerosis. Repertoires were generated with immunoSEQ multiplex PCR, while TCRdb's copy carries only in-frame clones and drops some. Of around 96,000 clones in the sample, around 92% were seen once. The sample here was peripheral blood, taken in the third trimester of pregnancy. These receptors originate from a female donor with multiple sclerosis, enrolled in a pregnancy study.

The DNA for the CDR3 is TGTGCCAGCAGTCCCCACGAAAGACAGGGAGGAGTGGGCGGCTACACCTTC. Protein: CASSPHERQGGVGGYTF. The chain links TRBV27 to TRBJ1-2, with 7 bases lining up with TRBD1. J lost 8 bases, V lost 5 bases, and 20 bases had no gene match. The CDR3 covers 17 residues. CDR1 and CDR2 from the germline V gene are MNHEY and SMNVEV (reference sequence).

A single count supports this clone. This sequence joins TRBV2 and TRBJ1-2; D perhaps matches TRBD1 (6 bases). Deletions cut 9 bases from V and 4 bases from J, with 12 bases between. Germline CDR1 and CDR2: SNHLY and FYNNEI. This CDR3 is built from 12 residues. The DNA for the CDR3 is TGTGCCAGTAGGACAGCGGTCTATGGCTACACCTTC. Translating gives CASRTAVYGYTF. The full variable domain, rest sourced from reference TRBV2 and TRBJ1-2, is EPEVTQTPSHQVTQMGQEVILRCVPISNHLYFYWYRQILGQKVEFLVSFYNNEISEKSEIFDDQFSVERPDGSNFTLKIRSTKLEDSAMYFCASRTAVYGYTFGSGTRLTVV.

There are a few counts of this clone. The V call is TRBV7-9, the J call TRBJ2-1; the D gene is possibly TRBD2 (6 bases). Trimming took off 0 bases at V and 8 bases at J, with 14 bases between the two ends. This CDR3 comprises 15 residues. Germline lookup yields CDR1 SEHNR and CDR2 FQNEAQ (reference sequence). This CDR3 reads CASSLALAAGDEQFF. The CDR3 bases are TGTGCCAGCAGCTTAGCGTTGGCAGCGGGCGATGAGCAGTTCTTC.

The genes are TRBV27 and TRBJ2-7; 11 positions agree with TRBD1. The CDR3 runs 15 residues. V lost 2 bases to trimming and J lost 4 bases; unmatched junction nucleotides: 4. Germline values: CDR1 MNHEY, CDR2 SMNVEV (reference sequence). CDR3 sequence (DNA): TGTGCCAGCAGTTTAATGGACAGGGGGCCGTACGAGCAGTACTTC. Translated: CASSLMDRGPYEQYF.

The rearrangement joins TRBV9 to TRBJ1-1, with a possible D match to TRBD1 (6 bases). The germline CDR1 and CDR2 sequences are SGDLS and YYNGEE. This CDR3 has 14 amino acids. Trimming removed 0 bases at V and 3 bases at J, with 9 bases between. For the CDR3, the DNA is TGTGCCAGCAGCGTAGGAGCAGGGGACACTGAAGCTTTCTTT. Its protein product is CASSVGAGDTEAFF.

The chain couples TRBV6-1 to TRBJ1-3; unclear D gene. The CDR3 totals 15 residues. Germline V gene sequence: CDR1 MNHNS, CDR2 SASEGT. V lost 5 bases, J lost 0 bases, and 11 bases lay in between. CDR3 sequence: CASSLREFSGNTIYF. The CDR3 DNA is TGTGCCAGCAGTCTAAGGGAGTTCTCTGGAAACACCATATATTTT.

The chain uses TRBV28 and TRBJ2-5; 11 bases fit TRBD1. The trim removed 2 bases at V and 4 bases at J, leaving 3 bases unmatched. Germline CDR1 MDHEN, CDR2 SYDVKM. The CDR3 loop spans 15 amino acids. CDR3 DNA sequence: TGTGCCAGCAGTTTAGGACAGGGGGCTAGAGAGACCCAGTACTTC. It codes for CASSLGQGARETQYF. Using reference TRBV28 and TRBJ2-5 for the parts outside the CDR3, the full variable domain is DVKVTQSSRYLVKRTGEKVFLECVQDMDHENMFWYRQDPGLGLRLIYFSYDVKMKEKGDIPEGYSVSREKKERFSLILESASTNQTSMYLCASSLGQGARETQYFGPGTRLLVL.

The chain is built from TRBV4-1 and TRBJ2-7; the match to TRBD2 covers 10 bases. The CDR3 runs 16 residues. Germline V gives CDR1 MGHRA, CDR2 YSYEKL. V was clipped by 5 bases and J by 3 bases; unmatched bases: 10. Written as DNA, the CDR3 is TGCGCCAGCAGCAGGCTTAGCGGGAGGCACGTCTACGAGCAGTACTTC. It yields the protein CASSRLSGRHVYEQYF.

V and J are TRBV4-1 and TRBJ1-2, with D uncertain. Trimming cost V 4 bases and J 2 bases, with 11 bases left between them. CDR1 is MGHRA and CDR2 is YSYEKL in the germline V gene. The CDR3 totals 14 residues. This CDR3 reads CASSLQGRNYGYTF. CDR3 bases: TGCGCCAGCAGCCTTCAAGGGAGAAACTATGGCTACACCTTC.

The chain carries TRBV15 and TRBJ2-7, with 11 nucleotides matching TRBD1. Losses at the gene ends were 0 bases for V and 6 bases for J; bases not matched to a gene: 7. CDR3 length: 16 residues. Per the germline V gene, CDR1 is LNHNV and CDR2 is YYDKDF (reference sequence). The CDR3 loop is CATSRDVGQGESEQYF. The CDR3 DNA is TGTGCCACCAGCAGAGATGTGGGACAGGGGGAAAGCGAGCAGTACTTC.

This chain joins TRBV27 and TRBJ1-5; 9 positions agree with TRBD1. The CDR3 contains 14 residues. The J segment lost 6 bases and the V segment lost 6 bases, leaving 6 bases of the junction unmatched. CDR1 and CDR2 from the germline V gene are MNHEY and SMNVEV (reference sequence). CDR3 in amino acids: CASRRQGGRQPQHF. CDR3 DNA sequence: TGTGCCAGCAGAAGACAGGGGGGACGTCAGCCCCAGCATTTT.

The CDR3 bases are TGTGCCAGCAGCCGCCTAGGGGTTCTTGGTGGAAACACCATATATTTT. Amino acid sequence: CASSRLGVLGGNTIYF. The rearrangement uses TRBV14 and TRBJ1-3; weak D call: TRBD1 (5 bases). V shed 4 bases and J shed 3 bases, with 16 bases lying between them. CDR3 length equals 16 residues. Germline lookup yields CDR1 SGHDN and CDR2 FVKESK.

CDR3 sequence (DNA): TGTGCCAGTAGTACCGGAATCCGGAGGTTGCCCCTAAGACTGGGGGAGCAGTACTTC. Its protein is CASSTGIRRLPLRLGEQYF. V usage is TRBV19 and J usage is TRBJ2-7; perhaps TRBD2 as D (5 bases). The ends were cut back, 4 bases at V and 7 bases at J, with 32 bases in the middle. This CDR3 contains 19 residues. Germline-derived CDR1 and CDR2 are LNHDA and SQIVND (reference sequence).

The chain employs TRBV18 and TRBJ1-3, with D tentatively TRBD1 (6 bases). V was clipped by 3 bases and J by 2 bases, with 14 bases between them. The length of the CDR3 is 16 residues. CDR1 and CDR2 from the germline V gene are KGHSH and LQKENI. CDR3 residues: CASSPGSTGTGNTIYF. DNA of the CDR3: TGTGCCAGCTCACCCGGCTCCACAGGGACTGGAAACACCATATATTTT.